These 13 T cell receptor beta chains originate from one sample sequenced in a study of cytomegalovirus exposure and HLA in healthy donors. In the PCR, 60 Vbeta and 13 Jbeta primers were used. Sequenced by immunoSEQ multiplex PCR; TCRdb stores in-frame clones only, minus some. This sample's table has about 200,000 clones. Sample: PBMCs. The receptors originated from a girl aged 2-10 years in good health and CMV-seropositive.

V gene TRBV9 combines with J gene TRBJ2-1; D remains unclear. V lost 4 bases and J 3 bases, leaving 17 bases between the germline ends. Germline V gene sequence: CDR1 SGDLS, CDR2 YYNGEE. The CDR3 has 16 amino acids. CDR3 sequence: CASSPRLSLGYNEQFF. CDR3 nucleotide sequence: TGTGCCAGCAGCCCACGACTCTCCCTAGGCTACAATGAGCAGTTCTTC.

The V call is TRBV28, the J call TRBJ2-2, with TRBD1 matching 9 bases. This CDR3 is built from 14 residues. J was trimmed by 7 bases and V by 3 bases; bases with no gene match: 3. The germline gives CDR1 MDHEN, CDR2 SYDVKM. CDR3 protein: CASSLGTGNGELFF. The CDR3 region has the DNA TGTGCCAGCAGTTTGGGGACAGGGAACGGGGAGCTGTTTTTT. Full variable domain (rest looked up from reference TRBV28 and TRBJ2-2): DVKVTQSSRYLVKRTGEKVFLECVQDMDHENMFWYRQDPGLGLRLIYFSYDVKMKEKGDIPEGYSVSREKKERFSLILESASTNQTSMYLCASSLGTGNGELFFGEGSRLTVL.

The chain employs TRBV28 and TRBJ1-2, with D perhaps TRBD1 (5 bases). Germline CDR1 reads MDHEN; CDR2 reads SYDVKM. CDR3 length: 15 residues. V lost 6 bases, J lost 4 bases, and 18 bases lay in between. The CDR3: CASRARGGKSYGYTF. CDR3 DNA sequence: TGTGCCAGCAGAGCCCGGGGGGGGAAAAGCTATGGCTACACCTTC.

The chain uses TRBV7-9 and TRBJ2-3; TRBD1 matches at 10 bases. The CDR3 sequence is 15 residues long. Germline trimming cut 3 bases from V and 2 bases from J; bases unmatched to any gene: 2. Germline V gene sequence: CDR1 SEHNR, CDR2 FQNEAQ (reference sequence). The CDR3 DNA sequence: TGTGCCAGCAGCTTCGGGACAGGGGCCACAGATACGCAGTATTTT. Translation: CASSFGTGATDTQYF.

The gene calls are TRBV6-5 and TRBJ1-2, with a possible D match to TRBD1 (6 bases). This CDR3 contains 16 residues. The V gene lost 0 bases and the J gene lost 8 bases, with 19 bases spanning the gap. CDR1 is MNHEY and CDR2 is SVGAGI in the germline V gene. CDR3 loop: CASSYSKLRGSVGYTF. DNA for the CDR3: TGTGCCAGCAGTTACTCGAAGTTGAGGGGGTCTGTAGGCTACACCTTC.

The V gene is TRBV7-2, the J gene TRBJ1-1; D is ambiguous. The CDR3 has 16 amino acids. From germline, CDR1 is SGHTA and CDR2 FQGNSA. V dropped 0 bases and J dropped 1 base, with 12 bases sitting between them. The CDR3 region has the DNA TGTGCCAGCAGCTTAGCGCTGGGGAGACGGAACACTGAAGCTTTCTTT. Its protein is CASSLALGRRNTEAFF.

The chain has TRBV25-1 and TRBJ1-4; D is uncertain. The CDR3 covers 14 residues. V lost 6 bases and J lost 0, with 8 bases in between. Per germline, CDR1 MGHDK and CDR2 SYGVNS. The CDR3 reads CASRRTATNEKLFF. For the CDR3, the DNA is TGTGCCAGCAGGAGGACTGCAACTAATGAAAAACTGTTTTTT.

The rearrangement uses TRBV5-6 and TRBJ2-4; D is perhaps TRBD2 (6 bases). Germline V gene data show CDR1 as SGHDT and CDR2 as YYEEEE. This CDR3 contains 18 residues. The ends were cut back, 3 bases at V and 1 base at J, with 20 bases in the middle. The CDR3 region has the DNA TGTGCCAGCAGCTCGGGACTGAGGGGTGCCAGGGCCAAAAACATTCAGTACTTC. Translating gives CASSSGLRGARAKNIQYF.

The rearrangement links TRBV15 to TRBJ2-1; 7 positions agree with TRBD2. The CDR3 is made up of 13 amino acids. With V trimmed by 5 bases and J by 9 bases, 7 bases remained unmatched. Germline CDR1 and CDR2: LNHNV and YYDKDF (reference sequence). CDR3 loop: CATSPRLAGEQFF. For the CDR3, the DNA is TGTGCCACCAGCCCACGACTAGCTGGTGAGCAGTTCTTC.

The chain couples TRBV2 to TRBJ2-5, with a possible D match to TRBD2 (5 bases). The CDR3 has 15 residues. V was clipped by 5 bases and J by 0 bases, with 13 bases between them. The germline CDR1 and CDR2 sequences are SNHLY and FYNNEI. The CDR3 sequence is CASSYGVGYQETQYF. Here the CDR3 DNA reads TGTGCCAGCAGTTACGGGGTGGGGTACCAAGAGACCCAGTACTTC.

The rearrangement uses TRBV11-2 and TRBJ2-1; tentative D call: TRBD2 (6 bases). V was cut by 5 bases and J by 4 bases, with 15 bases left in between. The CDR3 covers 15 residues. The germline CDR1 and CDR2 sequences are SGHAT and FQNNGV. The CDR3 sequence: CASSRDSEDYNEQFF. CDR3 nucleotides: TGTGCCAGCAGCCGGGACTCAGAAGATTACAATGAGCAGTTCTTC.

The V and J genes are TRBV2 and TRBJ2-5, with D maybe TRBD2 (7 bases). The CDR3 covers 16 residues. V was shortened by 3 bases and J by 3 bases, with 17 bases between the two germline ends. Germline V gene sequence: CDR1 SNHLY, CDR2 FYNNEI. This chain's CDR3 is CASSDPQQGGEETQYF. The CDR3 nucleotides are TGTGCCAGCAGTGATCCTCAACAGGGAGGGGAAGAGACCCAGTACTTC.

V and J are TRBV19 and TRBJ1-1; TRBD1 aligns across 7 bases. Germline loops: CDR1 LNHDA, CDR2 SQIVND (reference sequence). There are 13 residues in the CDR3. With V trimmed by 5 bases and J by 5 bases, 5 bases remained unmatched. The CDR3 DNA reads TGTGCCAGTAGTCTCCAGACAGGGACTGAAGCTTTCTTT. Translating it yields CASSLQTGTEAFF.